One and the same sample provided the 13 T cell receptor beta chains below, sequenced in a study of OX40 agonist ivuxolimab in advanced cancers. Repertoires were generated with immunoSEQ multiplex PCR, while TCRdb's copy carries only in-frame clones and drops some. This table has approximately 68,000 clones, about four fifths appearing once. The sequencing here drew on CD4+ or CD8+ T cells sorted from blood, taken in a trial of the OX40 agonist ivuxolimab. The receptors here all came from an adult with an advanced solid tumor such as melanoma, head and neck, liver or kidney cancer.

This rearrangement joins TRBV27 to TRBJ1-5; D may be TRBD1 (6 bases). Germline CDR1 MNHEY, CDR2 SMNVEV (reference sequence). The CDR3 is made up of 13 amino acids. V shed 3 bases and J shed 7 bases, with 10 bases lying between them. The CDR3 DNA follows: TGTGCCAGCAGTTTGGGGGGCGGACAGCCCCAGCATTTT. Protein sequence: CASSLGGGQPQHF.

The V call is TRBV4-1, the J call TRBJ2-1; 7 bases match TRBD1. This CDR3 is 14 amino acids long. Germline lookup yields CDR1 MGHRA and CDR2 YSYEKL. Trimming removed 3 bases from V and 7 bases from J; junction bases left unmatched: 6. Here the CDR3 reads CASSHAGTANEQFF. In DNA form, the CDR3 reads TGCGCCAGCAGCCACGCCGGGACAGCTAATGAGCAGTTCTTC.

The chain has TRBV23-1 and TRBJ2-1, with TRBD2 matching over 8 bases. TRBV23-1 is an ORF, with its function uncertain. The CDR3 loop spans 14 amino acids. As DNA, the CDR3 is TGCCCTCACTGCCCCAGCGGGAGATACAATGAGCAGTTCTTC. Encoded protein: CPHCPSGRYNEQFF.

This chain joins TRBV9 and TRBJ2-3; 11 bases align to TRBD2. The CDR3 covers 17 residues. Germline CDR1 reads SGDLS; CDR2 reads YYNGEE. The ends lost 2 bases at V and 0 bases at J; junction bases unmatched: 5. The CDR3 DNA follows: TGTGCCAGCAGCGTCGGACTAGCGGGCACTAGCACAGATACGCAGTATTTT. Protein: CASSVGLAGTSTDTQYF.

This rearrangement joins TRBV19 to TRBJ2-1; 7 bases are a match to TRBD2. Germline V gives CDR1 LNHDA, CDR2 SQIVND (reference sequence). V shed 2 bases, J shed 8 bases, and the junction held 6 bases outside the gene matches. This CDR3 is built from 14 residues. The CDR3 loop reads CASSIRGGSDEQFF. In DNA, the CDR3 is TGTGCCAGTAGTATACGGGGCGGGAGCGATGAGCAGTTCTTC.

The chain carries TRBV7-9 and TRBJ2-5; the match to TRBD2 covers 9 bases. V lost 1 base and J lost 5; bases outside the gene matches: 5. The CDR3 spans 15 residues. CDR1 SEHNR and CDR2 FQNEAQ come from the germline V gene (reference sequence). The CDR3 coding sequence is TGTGCCAGCAGCTTAGGTAGCGGGAGTAGGGAGACCCAGTACTTC. Protein product: CASSLGSGSRETQYF.

The chain employs TRBV5-1 and TRBJ2-3, with 9 bases identical to TRBD1. V was clipped by 4 bases and J by 3 bases; unmatched bases: 6. Per germline, CDR1 SGHRS and CDR2 YFSETQ. The CDR3 runs to 15 residues. CDR3 protein: CASSTGQGFTDTQYF. The CDR3 nucleotides read TGCGCCAGCAGCACGGGACAGGGATTTACAGATACGCAGTATTTT.

This clone has a handful of counts. The chain links TRBV2 to TRBJ1-4, with D maybe TRBD1 (5 bases). This CDR3 comprises 10 residues. Trimming removed 9 bases at V and 8 bases at J, with 7 bases between. CDR1 and CDR2 (germline): SNHLY, FYNNEI. The CDR3 coding sequence is TGTGCCAGTGAGGGGGAAAAACTGTTTTTT. Translated: CASEGEKLFF.

This clone was counted a few times. CDR3 residues: CASSLAKGGTDTQYF. DNA of the CDR3: TGTGCCAGCAGCTTAGCGAAAGGGGGCACAGATACGCAGTATTTT. V and J are TRBV7-9 and TRBJ2-3; perhaps TRBD1 as D (5 bases). CDR3 size: 15 residues. V gave up 0 bases and J gave up 1 base, with 8 bases separating them. Germline CDR1 reads SEHNR; CDR2 reads FQNEAQ (reference sequence).

The genes are TRBV7-3 and TRBJ1-1, with a tentative D call TRBD1 (6 bases). Looked up from germline, CDR1 is SGHTA and CDR2 is FQGTGA. Trimming stripped 1 base from V and 4 bases from J, with 7 bases between. This CDR3 spans 13 amino acids. CDR3 sequence (DNA): TGTGCCAGCAGCTTAAAAGGGGGCACTGAAGCTTTCTTT. Translation: CASSLKGGTEAFF. Filled out from reference TRBV7-3 and TRBJ1-1, the complete variable domain reads GAGVSQTPSNKVTEKGKYVELRCDPISGHTALYWYRQSLGQGPEFLIYFQGTGAADDSGLPNDRFFAVRPEGSVSTLKIQRTERGDSAVYLCASSLKGGTEAFFGQGTRLTVV.

The chain joins TRBV2 to TRBJ2-5; D uncertain. The CDR3 has 11 residues. Germline V CDR1 and CDR2: SNHLY, FYNNEI. V was shortened by 6 bases and J by 5 bases, with 7 bases between the two germline ends. The CDR3 loop is CASRFPETQYF. The CDR3 DNA reads TGTGCCAGCAGATTTCCGGAGACCCAGTACTTC.

The CDR3 here is CASSTDIASSTDTQYF. The CDR3 DNA sequence: TGCGCCAGCAGCACGGACATTGCCTCTAGCACAGATACGCAGTATTTT. This sequence joins TRBV5-1 and TRBJ2-3; D may be TRBD1 (5 bases). V lost 4 bases and J lost 0, with 15 bases in between. Germline V lookup: CDR1 SGHRS, CDR2 YFSETQ. This CDR3 is built from 16 residues.

The gene calls are TRBV6-1 and TRBJ2-1; 16 nucleotides agree with TRBD2. The CDR3 is made up of 18 amino acids. The junction had 10 bases not matched to a gene; V was cut back by 4 bases and J by 7 bases. CDR1 and CDR2 from the germline V gene are MNHNS and SASEGT. Here the CDR3 DNA reads TGTGCCAGCAGTGGTAGAACGGGACTAGCGGGGGGGCCAAATGAGCAGTTCTTC. Translated, it gives CASSGRTGLAGGPNEQFF.